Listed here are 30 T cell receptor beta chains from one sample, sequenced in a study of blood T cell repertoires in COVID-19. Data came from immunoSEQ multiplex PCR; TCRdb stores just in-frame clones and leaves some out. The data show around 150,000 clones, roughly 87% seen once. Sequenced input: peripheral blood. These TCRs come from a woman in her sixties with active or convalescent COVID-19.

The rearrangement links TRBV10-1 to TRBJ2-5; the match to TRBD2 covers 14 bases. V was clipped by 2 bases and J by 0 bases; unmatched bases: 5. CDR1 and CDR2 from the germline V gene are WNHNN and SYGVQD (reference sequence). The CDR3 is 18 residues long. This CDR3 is CASSEGTSGGPYQETQYF. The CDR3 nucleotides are TGCGCCAGCAGTGAGGGGACTAGCGGGGGCCCGTACCAAGAGACCCAGTACTTC.

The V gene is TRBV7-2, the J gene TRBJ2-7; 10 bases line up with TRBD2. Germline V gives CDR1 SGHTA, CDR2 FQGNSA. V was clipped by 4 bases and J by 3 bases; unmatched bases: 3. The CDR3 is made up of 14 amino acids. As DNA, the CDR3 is TGTGCCAGCAGCTCGTCTAGCGGGGGCTACGAGCAGTACTTC. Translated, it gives CASSSSSGGYEQYF.

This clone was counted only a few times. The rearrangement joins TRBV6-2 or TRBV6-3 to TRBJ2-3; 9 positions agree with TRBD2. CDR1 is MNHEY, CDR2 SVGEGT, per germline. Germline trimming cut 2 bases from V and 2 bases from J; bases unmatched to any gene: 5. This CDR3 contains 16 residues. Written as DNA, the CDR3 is TGTGCCAGCAGTTACGGACTAGCGAAGACCACAGATACGCAGTATTTT. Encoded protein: CASSYGLAKTTDTQYF.

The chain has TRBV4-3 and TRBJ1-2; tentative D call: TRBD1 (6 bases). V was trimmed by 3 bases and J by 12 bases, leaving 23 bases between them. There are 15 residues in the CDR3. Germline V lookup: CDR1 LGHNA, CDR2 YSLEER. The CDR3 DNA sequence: TGCGCCAGCAGCCACAGCACCATACTTCGGACAGACCACACCTTC. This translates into CASSHSTILRTDHTF.

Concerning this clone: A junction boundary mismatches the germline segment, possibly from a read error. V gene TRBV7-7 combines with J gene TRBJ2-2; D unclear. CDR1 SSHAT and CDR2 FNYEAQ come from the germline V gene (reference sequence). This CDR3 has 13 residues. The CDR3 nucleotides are TGTGCTAGCAGCTTGGGCGACACCGGGGAGCTGTTTTTT. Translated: CASSLGDTGELFF.

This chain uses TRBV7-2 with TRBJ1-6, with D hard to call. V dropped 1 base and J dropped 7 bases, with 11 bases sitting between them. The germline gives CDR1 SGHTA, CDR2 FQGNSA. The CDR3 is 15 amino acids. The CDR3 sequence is CASSLGVVRNSPLHF. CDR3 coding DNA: TGTGCCAGCAGCTTAGGGGTCGTGAGGAATTCACCCCTCCACTTT.

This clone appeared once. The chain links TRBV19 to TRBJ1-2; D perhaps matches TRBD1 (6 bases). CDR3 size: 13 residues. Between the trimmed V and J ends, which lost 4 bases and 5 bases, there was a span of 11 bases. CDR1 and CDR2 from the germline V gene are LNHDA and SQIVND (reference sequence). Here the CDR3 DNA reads TGTGCCAGTAGTACTGACAGGAGTTATGGCTACACCTTC. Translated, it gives CASSTDRSYGYTF.

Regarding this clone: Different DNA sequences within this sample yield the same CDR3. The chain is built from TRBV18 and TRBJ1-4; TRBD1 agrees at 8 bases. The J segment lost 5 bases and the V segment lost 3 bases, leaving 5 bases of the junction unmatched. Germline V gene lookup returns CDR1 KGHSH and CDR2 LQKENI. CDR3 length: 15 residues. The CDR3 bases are TGTGCCAGCTCACCCCCGGGACAGGCAAATGAAAAACTGTTTTTT. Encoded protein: CASSPPGQANEKLFF.

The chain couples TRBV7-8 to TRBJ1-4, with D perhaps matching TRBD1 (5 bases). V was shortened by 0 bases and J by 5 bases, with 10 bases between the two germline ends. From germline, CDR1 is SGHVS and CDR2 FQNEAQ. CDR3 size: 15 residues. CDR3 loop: CASSLAGEGNEKLFF. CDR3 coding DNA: TGTGCCAGCAGCTTAGCAGGGGAGGGGAATGAAAAACTGTTTTTT.

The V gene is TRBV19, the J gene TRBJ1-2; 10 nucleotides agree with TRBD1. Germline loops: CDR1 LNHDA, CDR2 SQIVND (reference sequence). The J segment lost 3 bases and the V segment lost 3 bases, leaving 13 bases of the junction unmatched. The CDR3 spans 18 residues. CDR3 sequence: CASSMYGTGDIDYYGYTF. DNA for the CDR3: TGTGCCAGTAGTATGTACGGGACAGGGGATATTGACTACTATGGCTACACCTTC.

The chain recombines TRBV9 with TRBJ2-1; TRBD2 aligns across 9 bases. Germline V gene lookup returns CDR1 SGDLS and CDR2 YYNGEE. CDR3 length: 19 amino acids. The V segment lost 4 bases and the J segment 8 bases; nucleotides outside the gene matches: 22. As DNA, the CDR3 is TGTGCCAGCAGCCTACCCGGTGGGGCGGGGGGGCCCTTTGGCCATGAGCAGTTCTTC. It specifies CASSLPGGAGGPFGHEQFF.

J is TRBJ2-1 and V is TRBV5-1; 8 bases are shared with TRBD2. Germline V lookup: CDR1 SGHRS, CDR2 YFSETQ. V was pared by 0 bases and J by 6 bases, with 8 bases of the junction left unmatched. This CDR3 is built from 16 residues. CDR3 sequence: CASSLAPGGGGNEQFF. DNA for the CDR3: TGCGCCAGCAGCTTGGCCCCGGGGGGGGGCGGCAATGAGCAGTTCTTC.

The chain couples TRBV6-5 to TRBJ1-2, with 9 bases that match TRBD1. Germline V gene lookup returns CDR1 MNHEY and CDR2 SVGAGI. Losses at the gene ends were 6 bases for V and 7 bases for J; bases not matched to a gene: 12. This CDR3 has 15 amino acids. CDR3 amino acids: CASRATGTGFAGYTF. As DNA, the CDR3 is TGTGCCAGCAGAGCGACCGGGACAGGGTTTGCTGGCTACACCTTC.

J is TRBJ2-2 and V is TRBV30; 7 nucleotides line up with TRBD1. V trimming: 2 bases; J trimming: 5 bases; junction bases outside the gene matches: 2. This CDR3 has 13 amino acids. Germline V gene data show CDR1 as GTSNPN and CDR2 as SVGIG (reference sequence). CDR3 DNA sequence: TGTGCCTGGAGTCGACAGGGAACCGGGGAGCTGTTTTTT. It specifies CAWSRQGTGELFF.

The CDR3 nucleotides read TGTGCCAGCAGCTTGGGCGGGGGGAGTTTCAATGAGCAGTTCTTC. Residues: CASSLGGGSFNEQFF. The rearrangement links TRBV5-4 to TRBJ2-1, with 8 bases identical to TRBD2. Trimming at V came to 0 bases and at J to 6 bases, leaving 5 bases not matched to a gene. Germline V gene data show CDR1 as SGHNT and CDR2 as YYREEE (reference sequence). The CDR3 contains 15 residues.

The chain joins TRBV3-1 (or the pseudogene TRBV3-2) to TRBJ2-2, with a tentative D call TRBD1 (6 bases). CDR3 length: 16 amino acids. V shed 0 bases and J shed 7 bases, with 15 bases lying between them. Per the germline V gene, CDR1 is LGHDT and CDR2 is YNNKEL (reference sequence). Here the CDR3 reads CASSQDLGTKDGELFF. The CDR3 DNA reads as TGTGCCAGCAGCCAAGATCTGGGGACAAAGGACGGGGAGCTGTTTTTT.

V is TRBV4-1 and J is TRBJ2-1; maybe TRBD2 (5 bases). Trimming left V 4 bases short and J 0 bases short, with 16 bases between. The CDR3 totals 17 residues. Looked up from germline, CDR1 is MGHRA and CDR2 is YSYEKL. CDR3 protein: CASSRILKADSYNEQFF. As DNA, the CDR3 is TGCGCCAGCAGCCGAATTCTCAAAGCGGACTCCTACAATGAGCAGTTCTTC.

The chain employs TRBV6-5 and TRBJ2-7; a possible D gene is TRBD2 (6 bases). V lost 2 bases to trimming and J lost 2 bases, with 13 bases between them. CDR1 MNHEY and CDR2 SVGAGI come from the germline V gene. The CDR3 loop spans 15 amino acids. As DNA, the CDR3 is TGTGCCAGCAGTTACAGGGGTGGGGGGACCTACGAGCAGTACTTC. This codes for CASSYRGGGTYEQYF.

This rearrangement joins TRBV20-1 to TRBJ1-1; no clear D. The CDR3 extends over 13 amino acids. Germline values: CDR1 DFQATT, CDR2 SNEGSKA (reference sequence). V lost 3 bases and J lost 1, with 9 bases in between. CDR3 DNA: TGCAGTGCTAGTTTCGAGGGGAACACTGAAGCTTTCTTT. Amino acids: CSASFEGNTEAFF.

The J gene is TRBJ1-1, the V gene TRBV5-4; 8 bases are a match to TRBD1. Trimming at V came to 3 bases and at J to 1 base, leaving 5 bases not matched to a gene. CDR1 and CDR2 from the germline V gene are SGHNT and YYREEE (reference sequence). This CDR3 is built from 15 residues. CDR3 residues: CASSYTGTGNTEAFF. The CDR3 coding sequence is TGTGCCAGCAGCTACACCGGGACAGGGAACACTGAAGCTTTCTTT.

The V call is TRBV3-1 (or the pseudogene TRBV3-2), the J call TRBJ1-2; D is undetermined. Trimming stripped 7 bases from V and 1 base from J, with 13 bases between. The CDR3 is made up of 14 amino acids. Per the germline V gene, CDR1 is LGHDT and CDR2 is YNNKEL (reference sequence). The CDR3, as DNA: TGTGCCAGCACTTTTAGTGATCTTAACTATGGCTACACCTTC. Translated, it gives CASTFSDLNYGYTF.

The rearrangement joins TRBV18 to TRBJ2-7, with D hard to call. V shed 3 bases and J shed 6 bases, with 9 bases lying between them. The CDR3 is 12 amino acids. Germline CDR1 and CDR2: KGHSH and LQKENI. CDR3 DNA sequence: TGTGCCAGCTCACCCTATATCGGCGAGCAGTACTTC. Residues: CASSPYIGEQYF.

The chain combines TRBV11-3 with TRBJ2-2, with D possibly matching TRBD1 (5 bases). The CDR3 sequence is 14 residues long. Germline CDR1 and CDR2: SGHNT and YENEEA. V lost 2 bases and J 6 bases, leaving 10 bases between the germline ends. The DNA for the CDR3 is TGTGCCAGCAGCTTACAAGGGGCGGCCGGGGAGCTGTTTTTT. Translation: CASSLQGAAGELFF.

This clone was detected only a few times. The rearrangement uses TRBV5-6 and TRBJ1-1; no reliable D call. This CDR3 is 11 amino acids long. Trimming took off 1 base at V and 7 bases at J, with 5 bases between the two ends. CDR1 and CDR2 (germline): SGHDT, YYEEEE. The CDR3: CASSLPGEAFF. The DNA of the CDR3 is TGTGCCAGCAGCTTGCCGGGTGAAGCTTTCTTT.

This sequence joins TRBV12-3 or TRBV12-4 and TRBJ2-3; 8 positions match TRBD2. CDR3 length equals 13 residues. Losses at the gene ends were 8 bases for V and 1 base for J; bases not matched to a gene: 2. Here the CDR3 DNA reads TGTGCCAGCCTCGGGGGGGGCACAGATACGCAGTATTTT. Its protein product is CASLGGGTDTQYF.

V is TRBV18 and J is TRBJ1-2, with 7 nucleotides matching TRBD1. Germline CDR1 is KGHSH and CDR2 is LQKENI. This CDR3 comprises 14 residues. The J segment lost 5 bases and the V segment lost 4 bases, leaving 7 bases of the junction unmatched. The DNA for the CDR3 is TGTGCCAGCTCACTGGGACAGCCTAGATATGGCTACACCTTC. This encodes CASSLGQPRYGYTF.

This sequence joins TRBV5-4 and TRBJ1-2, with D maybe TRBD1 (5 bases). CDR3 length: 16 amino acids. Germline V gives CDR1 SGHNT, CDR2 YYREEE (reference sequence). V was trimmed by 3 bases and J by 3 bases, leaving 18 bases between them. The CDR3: CASSSPGEGSYYGYTF. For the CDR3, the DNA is TGTGCCAGCAGCTCTCCGGGGGAGGGAAGTTACTATGGCTACACCTTC.

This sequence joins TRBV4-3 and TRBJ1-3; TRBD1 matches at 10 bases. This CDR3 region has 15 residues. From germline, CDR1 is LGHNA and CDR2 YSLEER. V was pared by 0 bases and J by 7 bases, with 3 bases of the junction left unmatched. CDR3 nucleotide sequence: TGCGCCAGCAGCCAAGAGGGGACAGGGGTTAACACCATATATTTT. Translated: CASSQEGTGVNTIYF.

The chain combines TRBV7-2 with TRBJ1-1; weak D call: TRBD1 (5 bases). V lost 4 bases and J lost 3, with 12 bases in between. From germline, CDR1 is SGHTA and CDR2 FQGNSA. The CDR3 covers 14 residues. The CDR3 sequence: CASSWRGGDTEAFF. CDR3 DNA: TGTGCCAGCAGCTGGAGGGGTGGGGACACTGAAGCTTTCTTT.

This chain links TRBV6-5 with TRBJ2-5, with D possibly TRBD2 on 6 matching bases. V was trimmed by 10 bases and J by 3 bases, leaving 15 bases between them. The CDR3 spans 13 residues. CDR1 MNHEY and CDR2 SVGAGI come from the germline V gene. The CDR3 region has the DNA TGTGCCACCTACACGTGGAGGGAAGAGACCCAGTACTTC. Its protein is CATYTWREETQYF.